One sample yielded the 17 T cell receptor beta chains listed below, sequenced in a study of T cell changes during pregnancy in multiple sclerosis. Clones were sequenced by immunoSEQ multiplex PCR, and TCRdb holds only the in-frame ones, with some missing. The repertoire consists of around 33,000 clones, with around 91% occurring once and the leading ten covering over 0.5%. Sequencing used CD4+ T cells from peripheral blood mononuclear cells, obtained in the third trimester of pregnancy. The receptor source for this set is a female donor in good health, enrolled as a control in a pregnancy study.

The rearrangement uses TRBV18 and TRBJ2-7; 16 bases map to TRBD2. Per the germline V gene, CDR1 is KGHSH and CDR2 is LQKENI. Trimming at V came to 0 bases and at J to 6 bases, leaving 2 bases not matched to a gene. The CDR3 sequence is 16 residues long. This CDR3 reads CASSPPGLAGGGEQYF. CDR3 sequence (DNA): TGTGCCAGCTCACCACCGGGACTAGCGGGAGGGGGCGAGCAGTACTTC.

The V and J genes are TRBV11-3 and TRBJ2-3; 9 bases match TRBD1. Germline loops: CDR1 SGHNT, CDR2 YENEEA. This CDR3 is built from 12 residues. V lost 5 bases, J lost 12 bases, and 6 bases stayed unmatched. The CDR3 reads CASSPRDRVQYF. In DNA, the CDR3 is TGTGCCAGCAGCCCCCGGGACAGGGTACAGTATTTT. Filled out from reference TRBV11-3 and TRBJ2-3, the complete variable domain reads EAGVVQSPRYKIIEKKQPVAFWCNPISGHNTLYWYLQNLGQGPELLIRYENEEAVDDSQLPKDRFSAERLKGVDSTLKIQPAELGDSAVYLCASSPRDRVQYFGPGTRLTVL.

The chain joins TRBV6-5 to TRBJ1-6; D call uncertain. The V gene's germline CDR1 is MNHEY and CDR2 SVGAGI. V dropped 4 bases and J dropped 5 bases, with 3 bases sitting between them. CDR3 size: 12 residues. The CDR3 protein is CASSFNNSPLHF. CDR3 in DNA: TGTGCCAGCAGTTTCAATAATTCACCCCTCCACTTT.

The chain combines TRBV29-1 with TRBJ1-1; the D is unclear. The CDR3 sequence is 14 residues long. V lost 6 bases and J lost 0, with 14 bases in between. Germline V gene data show CDR1 as SQVTM and CDR2 as ANQGSEA. CDR3 DNA: TGCAGCGTCGCGCAGGCCCTTCTGAACACTGAAGCTTTCTTT. Translating gives CSVAQALLNTEAFF.

The V gene is TRBV21-1, the J gene TRBJ2-7; TRBD2, as called in the table, went unchecked against the DNA. TRBV21-1 is marked as a pseudogene. The CDR3 extends over 18 amino acids. The CDR3: CASSKSTSGGDKSYEQYF. CDR3 coding DNA: TGTGCCAGCAGCAAAAGCACTAGCGGGGGGGATAAATCCTACGAGCAGTACTTC.

The CDR3 DNA reads as TGTGCCAGCAGCGTAGGTCCATCGAACACTGAAGCTTTCTTT. Encoded protein: CASSVGPSNTEAFF. This chain uses TRBV9 with TRBJ1-1; no reliable D call. V lost 0 bases and J 1 base, leaving 7 bases between the germline ends. The CDR3 loop spans 14 amino acids. Germline-derived CDR1 and CDR2 are SGDLS and YYNGEE.

This clone appeared a single time. This chain joins TRBV7-2 and TRBJ2-3, with 10 nucleotides matching TRBD1. CDR1 is SGHTA and CDR2 is FQGNSA in the germline V gene. V gave up 5 bases and J gave up 4 bases; unmatched junction bases: 9. The CDR3 has 16 amino acids. This CDR3 is CASSLDRGRFADTQYF. The CDR3, as DNA: TGTGCCAGCAGCCTTGACAGGGGGCGATTCGCAGATACGCAGTATTTT.

The genes are TRBV9 and TRBJ1-6; D remains ambiguous. The germline V gene encodes CDR1 SGDLS and CDR2 YYNGEE. CDR3 size: 13 residues. Trimming removed 0 bases at V and 5 bases at J, with 3 bases between. CDR3 nucleotides: TGTGCCAGCAGCGTAGCTGATAATTCACCCCTCCACTTT. Its protein product is CASSVADNSPLHF.

The gene calls are TRBV6-1 and TRBJ1-5, with TRBD1 as a possible D gene (5 bases). V was clipped by 2 bases and J by 3 bases, with 11 bases between them. The CDR3 runs 15 residues. Germline CDR1 and CDR2: MNHNS and SASEGT. The CDR3 coding sequence is TGTGCCAGCAGTGAATTGGGGGGTTTCAATCAGCCCCAGCATTTT. Its translation is CASSELGGFNQPQHF.

The chain employs TRBV5-5 and TRBJ1-4; tentatively, D is TRBD1 (5 bases). There are 17 residues in the CDR3. CDR1 is SGHKS and CDR2 is YYEKEE in the germline V gene (reference sequence). V shed 3 bases and J shed 3 bases, with 18 bases lying between them. The CDR3 DNA sequence: TGTGCCAGCAGCTGGAGGGTTTCGGGGGGTTCTAATGAAAAACTGTTTTTT. It specifies CASSWRVSGGSNEKLFF.

The chain combines TRBV7-2 with TRBJ1-6; D is uncertain. V dropped 7 bases and J dropped 7 bases, with 8 bases sitting between them. The CDR3 is 12 residues long. CDR1 is SGHTA, CDR2 FQGNSA, per germline. This CDR3 reads CASNTVNSPLHF. DNA of the CDR3: TGTGCCAGCAACACAGTAAATTCACCCCTCCACTTT.

This rearrangement joins TRBV5-1 to TRBJ1-1; D uncertain. Germline V CDR1 and CDR2: SGHRS, YFSETQ. The V end was cut by 6 bases, the J end by 0 bases, with 12 bases between. CDR3 length: 14 amino acids. CDR3 DNA: TGCGCCAGCACCCTAGAGGGTTTGAACACTGAAGCTTTCTTT. It encodes CASTLEGLNTEAFF.

The chain has TRBV4-3 and TRBJ2-7; 7 bases agree with TRBD1. The V and J ends lost 3 bases and 5 bases, in that order; junction bases with no gene match: 4. The CDR3 is 13 amino acids. Germline V gene lookup returns CDR1 LGHNA and CDR2 YSLEER. The CDR3 loop reads CASSHDRAHEQYF. CDR3 DNA: TGCGCCAGCAGCCACGACAGGGCCCACGAGCAGTACTTC.

The V gene is TRBV2, the J gene TRBJ1-2; D is ambiguous. Germline CDR1 and CDR2: SNHLY and FYNNEI. The CDR3 consists of 14 residues. The V end lost 8 bases, the J end lost 0 bases, and 13 bases lay between the germline ends. The CDR3 nucleotides are TGTGCCAGCTCCCTGGGAGGGCCTAACTATGGCTACACCTTC. It is translated as CASSLGGPNYGYTF.

The V gene is TRBV5-6, the J gene TRBJ1-4; TRBD1 is a possible D gene (6 bases). Germline V lookup: CDR1 SGHDT, CDR2 YYEEEE. V was pared by 4 bases and J by 0 bases, with 13 bases between. The CDR3 is made up of 16 amino acids. Here the CDR3 reads CASSPTDSPTNEKLFF. The CDR3 DNA is TGTGCCAGCAGCCCGACGGACAGTCCAACTAATGAAAAACTGTTTTTT.

The J gene is TRBJ2-2, the V gene TRBV4-3; D is possibly TRBD1 (6 bases). CDR3 size: 13 residues. CDR1 is LGHNA, CDR2 YSLEER, per germline. Trimming removed 2 bases at V and 5 bases at J, with 6 bases between. This chain's CDR3 is CASSQQGTGELFF. The CDR3 nucleotides read TGCGCCAGCAGCCAACAGGGGACCGGGGAGCTGTTTTTT.

V is TRBV9 and J is TRBJ2-3; 10 nucleotides agree with TRBD1. The CDR3 consists of 16 residues. Germline CDR1 SGDLS, CDR2 YYNGEE. With V trimmed by 3 bases and J by 4 bases, 8 bases remained unmatched. CDR3 in DNA: TGTGCCAGCAGCGAGGGGACAGGGGTAAGCTCAGATACGCAGTATTTT. It specifies CASSEGTGVSSDTQYF. Combining the CDR3 with reference TRBV9 and TRBJ2-3 gives the whole variable domain DSGVTQTPKHLITATGQRVTLRCSPRSGDLSVYWYQQSLDQGLQFLIQYYNGEERAKGNILERFSAQQFPDLHSELNLSSLELGDSALYFCASSEGTGVSSDTQYFGPGTRLTVL.